The entry that follows covers one T cell receptor beta chain sequence. V shed 8 bases and J 6 bases; nucleotides not matched to a gene: 12. Germline V gene data show CDR1 as MNHEY and CDR2 as SMNVEV (reference sequence). This CDR3 region has 16 residues. This entry comes from a study of blood T cell repertoires in COVID-19. For the study at large: COVID-19 samples, acute and convalescent, were from the United States, Italy and Spain. Sources were T cells, B-cell-depleted T cells, or PBMCs; the material itself was cDNA or gDNA.

Methods used by the authors: Nucleated cell number was recorded as an estimate derived from reference gene primer amplification. TCRdb's table, derived via immunoSEQ multiplex PCR, lists solely in-frame clones and lacks some. D and trimming were read from the DNA, whereas the V and J calls and clone size are those reported in that table. The sample lists approximately 90,000 clones, less than 85% occurring once. The rearrangement joins TRBV27 to TRBJ2-1; 11 bases match TRBD1. The sample consisted of peripheral blood. This receptor was taken from an elderly woman with acute or convalescent COVID-19. This CDR3 reads CASGVPAGQGVNEQFF. The CDR3 DNA sequence: TGTGCCAGCGGAGTACCCGCGGGACAGGGGGTCAATGAGCAGTTCTTC.